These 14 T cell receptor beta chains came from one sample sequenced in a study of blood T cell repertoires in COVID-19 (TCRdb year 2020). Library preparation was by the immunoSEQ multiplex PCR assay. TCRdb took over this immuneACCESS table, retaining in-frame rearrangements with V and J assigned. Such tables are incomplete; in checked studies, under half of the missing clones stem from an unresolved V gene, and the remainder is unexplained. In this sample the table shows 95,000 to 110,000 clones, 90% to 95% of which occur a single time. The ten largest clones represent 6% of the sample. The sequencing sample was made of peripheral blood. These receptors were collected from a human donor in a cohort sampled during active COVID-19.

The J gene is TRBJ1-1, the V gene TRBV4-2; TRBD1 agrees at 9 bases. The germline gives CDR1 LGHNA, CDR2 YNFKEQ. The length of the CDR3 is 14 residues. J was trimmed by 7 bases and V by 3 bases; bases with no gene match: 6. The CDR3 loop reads CASSQAGQGNEAFF. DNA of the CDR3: TGTGCCAGCAGCCAGGCCGGACAGGGGAATGAAGCTTTCTTT.

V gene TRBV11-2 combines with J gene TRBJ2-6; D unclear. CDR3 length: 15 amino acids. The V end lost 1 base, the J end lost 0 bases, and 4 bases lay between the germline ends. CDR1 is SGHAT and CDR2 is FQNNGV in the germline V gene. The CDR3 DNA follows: TGTGCCAGCAGCTTAGTTAGCTCTGGGGCCAACGTCCTGACTTTC. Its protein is CASSLVSSGANVLTF.

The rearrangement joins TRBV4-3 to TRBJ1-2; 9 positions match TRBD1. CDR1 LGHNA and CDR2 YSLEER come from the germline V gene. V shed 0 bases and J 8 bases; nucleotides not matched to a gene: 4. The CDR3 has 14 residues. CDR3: CASSQEGTGQGYTF. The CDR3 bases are TGCGCCAGCAGCCAAGAAGGGACAGGGCAAGGCTACACCTTC.

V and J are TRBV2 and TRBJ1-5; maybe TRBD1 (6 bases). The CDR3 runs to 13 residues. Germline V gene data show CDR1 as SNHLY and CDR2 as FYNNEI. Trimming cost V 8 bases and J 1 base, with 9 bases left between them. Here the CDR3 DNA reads TGTGCCAGCGTCAGGGGAAGCAATCAGCCCCAGCATTTT. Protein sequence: CASVRGSNQPQHF. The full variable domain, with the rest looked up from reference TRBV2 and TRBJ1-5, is EPEVTQTPSHQVTQMGQEVILRCVPISNHLYFYWYRQILGQKVEFLVSFYNNEISEKSEIFDDQFSVERPDGSNFTLKIRSTKLEDSAMYFCASVRGSNQPQHFGDGTRLSIL.

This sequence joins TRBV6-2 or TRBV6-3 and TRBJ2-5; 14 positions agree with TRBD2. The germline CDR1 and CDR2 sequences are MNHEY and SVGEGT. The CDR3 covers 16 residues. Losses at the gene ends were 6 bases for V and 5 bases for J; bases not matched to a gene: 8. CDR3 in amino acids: CASSPTSGRARETQYF. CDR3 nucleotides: TGTGCCAGCAGCCCGACTAGCGGGAGGGCCCGGGAGACCCAGTACTTC.

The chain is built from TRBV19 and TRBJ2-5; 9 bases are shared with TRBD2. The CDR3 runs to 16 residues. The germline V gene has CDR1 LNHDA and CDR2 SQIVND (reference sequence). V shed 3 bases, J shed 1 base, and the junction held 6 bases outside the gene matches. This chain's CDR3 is CASSIIAGAPQETQYF. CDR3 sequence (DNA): TGTGCCAGTAGTATTATAGCGGGAGCCCCCCAAGAGACCCAGTACTTC. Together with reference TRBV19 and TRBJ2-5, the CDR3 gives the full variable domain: DGGITQSPKYLFRKEGQNVTLSCEQNLNHDAMYWYRQDPGQGLRLIYYSQIVNDFQKGDIAEGYSVSREKKESFPLTVTSAQKNPTAFYLCASSIIAGAPQETQYFGPGTRLLVL.

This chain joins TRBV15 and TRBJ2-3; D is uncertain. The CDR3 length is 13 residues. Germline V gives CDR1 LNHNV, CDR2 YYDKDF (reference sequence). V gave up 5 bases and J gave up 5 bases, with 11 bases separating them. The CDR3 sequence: CATSAPLVDTQYF. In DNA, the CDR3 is TGTGCCACCAGCGCCCCCCTAGTAGATACGCAGTATTTT.

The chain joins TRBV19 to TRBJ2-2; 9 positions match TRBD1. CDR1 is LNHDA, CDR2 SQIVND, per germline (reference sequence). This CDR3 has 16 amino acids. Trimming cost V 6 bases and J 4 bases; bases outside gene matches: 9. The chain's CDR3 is CASRKQGARLTGELFF. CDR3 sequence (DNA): TGTGCCAGTAGAAAACAGGGGGCGCGGCTCACCGGGGAGCTGTTTTTT. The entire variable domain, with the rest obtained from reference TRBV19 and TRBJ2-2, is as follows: DGGITQSPKYLFRKEGQNVTLSCEQNLNHDAMYWYRQDPGQGLRLIYYSQIVNDFQKGDIAEGYSVSREKKESFPLTVTSAQKNPTAFYLCASRKQGARLTGELFFGEGSRLTVL.

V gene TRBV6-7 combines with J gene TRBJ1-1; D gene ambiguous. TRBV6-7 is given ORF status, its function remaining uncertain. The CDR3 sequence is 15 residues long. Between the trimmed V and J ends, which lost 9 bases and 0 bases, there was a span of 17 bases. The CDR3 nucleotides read TGTGCCAGTGGTTGCCCAGAACCAATGAACACTGAAGCTTTCTTT. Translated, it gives CASGCPEPMNTEAFF.

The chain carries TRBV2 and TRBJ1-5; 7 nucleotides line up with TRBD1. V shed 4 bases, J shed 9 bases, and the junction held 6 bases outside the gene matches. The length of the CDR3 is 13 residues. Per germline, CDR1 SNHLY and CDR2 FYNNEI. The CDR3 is CASSGQGSSPQHF. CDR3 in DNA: TGTGCCAGCAGTGGACAGGGCAGTTCGCCCCAGCATTTT.

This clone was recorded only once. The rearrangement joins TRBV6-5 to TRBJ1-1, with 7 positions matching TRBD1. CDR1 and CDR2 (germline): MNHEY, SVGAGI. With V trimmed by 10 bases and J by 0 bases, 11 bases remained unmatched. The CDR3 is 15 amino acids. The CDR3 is CATTGQRGMNTEAFF. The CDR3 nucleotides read TGTGCCACTACGGGACAGCGAGGTATGAACACTGAAGCTTTCTTT.

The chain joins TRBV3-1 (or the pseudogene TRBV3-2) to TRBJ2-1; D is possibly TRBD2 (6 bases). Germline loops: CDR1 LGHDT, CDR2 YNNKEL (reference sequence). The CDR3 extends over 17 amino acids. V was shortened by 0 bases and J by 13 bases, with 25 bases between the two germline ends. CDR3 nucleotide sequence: TGTGCCAGCAGCCAAGAAGGTCCGGGACTGATGGGTAAGGAACAGTTCTTC. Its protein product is CASSQEGPGLMGKEQFF.

CDR3 region: CASSYTSSSYEQYF. The CDR3 region has the DNA TGTGCCAGCAGTTACACATCAAGCTCCTACGAGCAGTACTTC. V usage is TRBV6-5 and J usage is TRBJ2-7; the D is unclear. In germline, CDR1 is MNHEY, CDR2 SVGAGI. Trimming shortened V by 2 bases and J by 0 bases, and 8 bases separated the two germline ends. This CDR3 spans 14 amino acids.

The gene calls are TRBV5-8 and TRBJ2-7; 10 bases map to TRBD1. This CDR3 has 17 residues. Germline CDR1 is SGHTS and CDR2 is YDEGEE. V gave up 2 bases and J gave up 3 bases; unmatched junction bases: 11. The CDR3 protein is CASSFQKWGQGHYEQYF. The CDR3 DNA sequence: TGTGCCAGCAGCTTCCAAAAATGGGGACAGGGGCACTACGAGCAGTACTTC. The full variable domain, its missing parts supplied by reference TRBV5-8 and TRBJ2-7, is EAGVTQSPTHLIKTRGQQATLRCSPISGHTSVYWYQQALGLGLQFLLWYDEGEERNRGNFPPRFSGRQFPNYSSELNVNALELEDSALYLCASSFQKWGQGHYEQYFGPGTRLTVT.